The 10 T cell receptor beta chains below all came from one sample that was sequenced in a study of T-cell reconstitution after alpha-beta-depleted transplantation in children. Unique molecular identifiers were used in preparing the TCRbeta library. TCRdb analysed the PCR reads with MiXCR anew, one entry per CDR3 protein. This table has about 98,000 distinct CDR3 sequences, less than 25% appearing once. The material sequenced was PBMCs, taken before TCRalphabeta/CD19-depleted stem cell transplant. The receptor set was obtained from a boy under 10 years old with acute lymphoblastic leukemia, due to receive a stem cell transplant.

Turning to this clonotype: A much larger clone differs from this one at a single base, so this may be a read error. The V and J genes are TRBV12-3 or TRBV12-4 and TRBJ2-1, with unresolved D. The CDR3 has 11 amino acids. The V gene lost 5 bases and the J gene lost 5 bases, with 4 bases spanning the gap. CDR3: CASSGDNEQFF. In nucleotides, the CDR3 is TGTGCCAGCAGTGGCGACAATGAGCAGTTCTTC.

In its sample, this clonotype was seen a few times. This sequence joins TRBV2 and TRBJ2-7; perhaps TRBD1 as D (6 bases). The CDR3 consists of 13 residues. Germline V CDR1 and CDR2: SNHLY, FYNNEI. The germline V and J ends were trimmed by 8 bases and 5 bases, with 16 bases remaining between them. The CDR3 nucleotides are TGTGCCAGCGGGGGCCAGTACAGGAACGAGCAGTACTTC. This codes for CASGGQYRNEQYF.

CDR3 DNA sequence: TGCGCCAGCAGCTCGGGACAGGGGCGGACCAATGAGCAGTTCTTC. This translates into CASSSGQGRTNEQFF. The chain uses TRBV5-1 and TRBJ2-1; TRBD1 aligns across 10 bases. The CDR3 totals 15 residues. The germline gives CDR1 SGHRS, CDR2 YFSETQ. The junction had 6 bases not matched to a gene; V was cut back by 3 bases and J by 6 bases.

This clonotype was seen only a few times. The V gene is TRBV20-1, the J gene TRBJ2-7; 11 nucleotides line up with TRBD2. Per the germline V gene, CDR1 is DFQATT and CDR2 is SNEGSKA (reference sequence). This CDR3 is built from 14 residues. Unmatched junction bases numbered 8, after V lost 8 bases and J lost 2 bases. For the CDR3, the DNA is TGCAGTTCACGGGGACTAGCGGAGGCCTACGAGCAGTACTTC. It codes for CSSRGLAEAYEQYF.

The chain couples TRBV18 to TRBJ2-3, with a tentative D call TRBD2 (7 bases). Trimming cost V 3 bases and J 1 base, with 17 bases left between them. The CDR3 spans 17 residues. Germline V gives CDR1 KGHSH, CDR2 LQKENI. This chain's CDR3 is CASSPGSGGSRTDTQYF. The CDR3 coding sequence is TGTGCCAGCTCACCGGGTTCGGGGGGCTCCCGCACAGATACGCAGTATTTT.

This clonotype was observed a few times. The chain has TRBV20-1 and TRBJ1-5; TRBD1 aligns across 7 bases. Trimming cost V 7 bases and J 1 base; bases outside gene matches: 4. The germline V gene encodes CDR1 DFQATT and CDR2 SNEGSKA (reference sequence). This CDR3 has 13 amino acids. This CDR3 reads CSVGTASNQPQHF. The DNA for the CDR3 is TGCAGTGTCGGGACAGCGAGCAATCAGCCCCAGCATTTT.

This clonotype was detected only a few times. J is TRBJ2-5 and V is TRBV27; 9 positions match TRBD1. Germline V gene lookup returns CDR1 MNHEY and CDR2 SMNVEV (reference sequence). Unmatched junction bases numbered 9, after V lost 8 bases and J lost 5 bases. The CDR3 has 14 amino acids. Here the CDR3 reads CASAPTGGGETQYF. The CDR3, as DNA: TGTGCCAGCGCACCAACAGGGGGCGGGGAGACCCAGTACTTC.

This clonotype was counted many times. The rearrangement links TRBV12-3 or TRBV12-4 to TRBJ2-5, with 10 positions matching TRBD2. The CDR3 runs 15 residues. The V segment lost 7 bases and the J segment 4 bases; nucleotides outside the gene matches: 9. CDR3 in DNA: TGTGCCAGCATGGTCGGTCTAGCGGGAGTAGAGACCCAGTACTTC. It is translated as CASMVGLAGVETQYF.

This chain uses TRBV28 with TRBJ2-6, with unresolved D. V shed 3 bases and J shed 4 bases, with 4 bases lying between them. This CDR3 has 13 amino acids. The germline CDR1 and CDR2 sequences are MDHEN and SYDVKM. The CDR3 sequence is CASSLGGANVLTF. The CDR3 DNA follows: TGTGCCAGCAGTTTGGGGGGGGCCAACGTCCTGACTTTC.

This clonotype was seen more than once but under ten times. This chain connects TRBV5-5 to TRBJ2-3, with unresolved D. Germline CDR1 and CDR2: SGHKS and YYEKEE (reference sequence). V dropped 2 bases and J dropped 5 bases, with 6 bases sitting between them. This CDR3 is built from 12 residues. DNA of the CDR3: TGTGCCAGCAGCTTAAGAGTAGATACGCAGTATTTT. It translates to CASSLRVDTQYF. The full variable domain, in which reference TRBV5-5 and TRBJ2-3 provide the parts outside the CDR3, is DAGVTQSPTHLIKTRGQQVTLRCSPISGHKSVSWYQQVLGQGPQFIFQYYEKEERGRGNFPDRFSARQFPNYSSELNVNALLLGDSALYLCASSLRVDTQYFGPGTRLTVL.